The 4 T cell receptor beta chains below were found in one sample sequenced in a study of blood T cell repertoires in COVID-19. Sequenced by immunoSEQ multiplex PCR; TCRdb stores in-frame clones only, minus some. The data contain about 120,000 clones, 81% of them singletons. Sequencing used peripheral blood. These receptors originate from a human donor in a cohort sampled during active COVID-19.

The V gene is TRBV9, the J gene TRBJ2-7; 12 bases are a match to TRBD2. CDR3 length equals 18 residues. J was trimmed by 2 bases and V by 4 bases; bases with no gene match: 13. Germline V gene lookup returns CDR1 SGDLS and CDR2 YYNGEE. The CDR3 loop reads CASSSSPLTSGSPYEQYF. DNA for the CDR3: TGTGCCAGCAGCTCAAGCCCTTTGACTAGCGGGAGCCCCTACGAGCAGTACTTC. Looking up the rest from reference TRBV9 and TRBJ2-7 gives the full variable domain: DSGVTQTPKHLITATGQRVTLRCSPRSGDLSVYWYQQSLDQGLQFLIQYYNGEERAKGNILERFSAQQFPDLHSELNLSSLELGDSALYFCASSSSPLTSGSPYEQYFGPGTRLTVT.

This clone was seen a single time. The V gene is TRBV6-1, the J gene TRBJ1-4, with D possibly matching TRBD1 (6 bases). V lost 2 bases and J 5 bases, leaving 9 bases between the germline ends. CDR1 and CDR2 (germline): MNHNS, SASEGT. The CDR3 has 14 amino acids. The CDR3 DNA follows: TGTGCCAGCAGTGAACTGCAGGGGAATGAAAAACTGTTTTTT. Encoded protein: CASSELQGNEKLFF.

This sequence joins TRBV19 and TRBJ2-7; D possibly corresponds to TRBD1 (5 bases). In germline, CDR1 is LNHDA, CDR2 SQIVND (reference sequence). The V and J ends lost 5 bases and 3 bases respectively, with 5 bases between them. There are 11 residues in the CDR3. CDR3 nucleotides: TGTGCCAGTAGTCAGGGCTACGAGCAGTACTTC. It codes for CASSQGYEQYF.

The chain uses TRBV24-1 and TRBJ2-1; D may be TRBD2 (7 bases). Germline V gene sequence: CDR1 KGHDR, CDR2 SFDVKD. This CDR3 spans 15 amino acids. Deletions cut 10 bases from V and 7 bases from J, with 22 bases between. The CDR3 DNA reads TGTGCCACAGGGGTAGGGGGGGCGGTTAGGAATGAGCAGTTCTTC. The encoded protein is CATGVGGAVRNEQFF.